The present T cell receptor (beta chain) was sequenced within a study of siplizumab effects on memory and regulatory T cells. Remarks on this clone: The antigen remains unidentified.

The CDR3 extends over 13 amino acids. V dropped 6 bases and J dropped 5 bases, with 13 bases sitting between them. The germline V gene encodes CDR1 MNHEY and CDR2 SMNVEV (reference sequence). Study outcomes and limitations: In siplizumab cultures, the suppressive function of proliferating Tregs remained unconfirmed. Siplizumab significantly decreased alloreactive sequences from unstimulated CD4+ memory cells. Naive T cell populations appeared to exhibit greater diversity than memory cells and appeared to be major alloresponse contributors.

Repertoires were generated with immunoSEQ multiplex PCR, while TCRdb's copy carries only in-frame clones and drops some. The sample holds roughly 97,000 clones, over 90% seen once. J is TRBJ2-5 and V is TRBV27, with a tentative D call TRBD1 (5 bases). The TCR sequence derives from a human donor in good health. Input material: Tregs sorted from blood. DNA of the CDR3: TGTGCCAGCAGCCCAGGGTTCGGGGAGACCCAGTACTTC. Translating it yields CASSPGFGETQYF.